This TCR beta chain stems from a study of follicular helper T cells after annual influenza vaccination. TCRdb keeps only in-frame clones here, not all; method: immunoSEQ multiplex PCR. The data show around 2,400 clones, with approximately 83% seen just once and over 3.5% held by the top ten. Regarding time point: 2015-2016 season, pre-vaccination. V was pared by 7 bases and J by 0 bases, with 12 bases between. This CDR3 contains 14 residues. Germline lookup yields CDR1 SEHNR and CDR2 FQNEAQ (reference sequence). The chain recombines TRBV7-9 with TRBJ1-2; D ambiguous. The source was CXCR5+ CD38- circulating T follicular helper cells from blood, collected on the day of influenza vaccination. The sample's subset: circulating Tfh, non-naive CD4+CXCR5+PD-1+ (ICOS+CD38+ or ICOS-CD38-). The TCR originated in an adult who received the influenza vaccine. Here the CDR3 reads CASTQAGSNYGYTF. The CDR3 DNA reads TGTGCCAGCACCCAGGCCGGTTCTAACTATGGCTACACCTTC.